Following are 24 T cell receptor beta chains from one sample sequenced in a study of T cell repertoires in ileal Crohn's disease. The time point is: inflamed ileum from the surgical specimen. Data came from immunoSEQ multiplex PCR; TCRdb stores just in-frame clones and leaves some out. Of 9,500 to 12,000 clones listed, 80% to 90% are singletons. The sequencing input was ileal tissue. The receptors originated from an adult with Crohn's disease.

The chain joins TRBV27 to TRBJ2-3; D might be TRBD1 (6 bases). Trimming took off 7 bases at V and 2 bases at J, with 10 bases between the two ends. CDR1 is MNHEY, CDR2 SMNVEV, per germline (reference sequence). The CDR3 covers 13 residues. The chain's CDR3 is CASTGHSTDTQYF. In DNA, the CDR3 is TGTGCCAGCACGGGACACTCCACAGATACGCAGTATTTT.

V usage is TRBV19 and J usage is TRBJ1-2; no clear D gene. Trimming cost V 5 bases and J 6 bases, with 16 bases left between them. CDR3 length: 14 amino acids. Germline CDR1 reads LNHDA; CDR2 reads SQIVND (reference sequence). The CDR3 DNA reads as TGTGCCAGTAGTTCGGACGCCGCTTGGGATGGCTACACCTTC. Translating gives CASSSDAAWDGYTF. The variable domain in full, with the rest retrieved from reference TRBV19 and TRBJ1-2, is DGGITQSPKYLFRKEGQNVTLSCEQNLNHDAMYWYRQDPGQGLRLIYYSQIVNDFQKGDIAEGYSVSREKKESFPLTVTSAQKNPTAFYLCASSSDAAWDGYTFGSGTRLTVV.

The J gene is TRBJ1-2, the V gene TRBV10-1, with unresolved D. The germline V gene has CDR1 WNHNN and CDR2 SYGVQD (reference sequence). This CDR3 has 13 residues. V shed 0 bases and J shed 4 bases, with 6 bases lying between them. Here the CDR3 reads CASSESSGYGYTF. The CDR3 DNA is TGCGCCAGCAGTGAGTCGAGCGGCTATGGCTACACCTTC.

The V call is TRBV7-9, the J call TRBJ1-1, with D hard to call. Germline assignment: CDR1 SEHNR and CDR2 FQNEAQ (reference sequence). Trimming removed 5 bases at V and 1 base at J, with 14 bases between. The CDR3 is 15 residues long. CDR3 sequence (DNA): TGTGCCAGCAGCCCCGGACGAGTCGAGAACACTGAAGCTTTCTTT. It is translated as CASSPGRVENTEAFF.

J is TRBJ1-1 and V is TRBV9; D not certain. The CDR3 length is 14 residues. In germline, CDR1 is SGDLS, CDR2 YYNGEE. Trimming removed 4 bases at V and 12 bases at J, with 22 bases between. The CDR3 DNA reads TGTGCCAGCAGCCCCGAAGGGCGGGGTACTATAACTTTCTTT. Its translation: CASSPEGRGTITFF.

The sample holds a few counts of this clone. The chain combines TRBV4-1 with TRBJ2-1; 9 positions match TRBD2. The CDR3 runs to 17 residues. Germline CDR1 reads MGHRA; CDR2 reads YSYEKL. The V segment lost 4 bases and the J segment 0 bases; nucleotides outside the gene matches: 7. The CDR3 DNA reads TGCGCCAGCAGCCCGACTAGCGGTGGGCTCTCCTACAATGAGCAGTTCTTC. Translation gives CASSPTSGGLSYNEQFF.

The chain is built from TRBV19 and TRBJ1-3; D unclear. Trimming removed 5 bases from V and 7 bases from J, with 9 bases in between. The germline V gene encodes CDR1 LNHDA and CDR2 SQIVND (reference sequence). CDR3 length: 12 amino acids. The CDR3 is CASSPQRNTIYF. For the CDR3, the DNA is TGTGCCAGTAGTCCACAAAGGAACACCATATATTTT.

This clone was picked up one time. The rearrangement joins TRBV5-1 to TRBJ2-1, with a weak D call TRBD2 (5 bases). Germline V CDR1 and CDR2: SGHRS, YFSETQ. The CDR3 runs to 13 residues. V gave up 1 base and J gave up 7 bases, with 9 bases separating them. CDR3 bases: TGCGCCAGCAGCTTGAACGGGGAGAATGAGCAGTTCTTC. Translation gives CASSLNGENEQFF.

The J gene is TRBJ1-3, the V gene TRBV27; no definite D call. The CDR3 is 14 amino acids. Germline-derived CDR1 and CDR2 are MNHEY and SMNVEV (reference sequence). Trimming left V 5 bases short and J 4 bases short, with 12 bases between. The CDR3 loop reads CASSPRGAGNTIYF. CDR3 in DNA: TGTGCCAGCAGTCCCCGAGGAGCGGGAAACACCATATATTTT.

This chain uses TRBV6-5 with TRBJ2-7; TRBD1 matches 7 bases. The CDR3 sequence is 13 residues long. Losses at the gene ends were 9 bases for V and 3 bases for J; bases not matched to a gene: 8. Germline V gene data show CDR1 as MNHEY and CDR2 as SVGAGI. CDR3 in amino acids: CASRRQGGYEQYF. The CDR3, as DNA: TGTGCCAGTCGGAGACAGGGTGGCTACGAGCAGTACTTC.

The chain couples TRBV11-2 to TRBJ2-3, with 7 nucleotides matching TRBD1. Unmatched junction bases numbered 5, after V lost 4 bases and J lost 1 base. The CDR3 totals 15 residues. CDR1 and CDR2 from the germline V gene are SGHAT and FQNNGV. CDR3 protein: CASSSTGYGTDTQYF. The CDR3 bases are TGTGCCAGCAGCTCGACAGGGTACGGCACAGATACGCAGTATTTT.

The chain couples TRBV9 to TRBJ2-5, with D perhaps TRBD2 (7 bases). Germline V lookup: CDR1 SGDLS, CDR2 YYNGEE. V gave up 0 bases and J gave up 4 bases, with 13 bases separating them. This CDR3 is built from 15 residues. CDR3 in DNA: TGTGCCAGCAGCGTAGATGGGGGGGCCAGAGAGACCCAGTACTTC. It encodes CASSVDGGARETQYF. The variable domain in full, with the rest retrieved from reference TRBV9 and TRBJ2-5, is DSGVTQTPKHLITATGQRVTLRCSPRSGDLSVYWYQQSLDQGLQFLIQYYNGEERAKGNILERFSAQQFPDLHSELNLSSLELGDSALYFCASSVDGGARETQYFGPGTRLLVL.

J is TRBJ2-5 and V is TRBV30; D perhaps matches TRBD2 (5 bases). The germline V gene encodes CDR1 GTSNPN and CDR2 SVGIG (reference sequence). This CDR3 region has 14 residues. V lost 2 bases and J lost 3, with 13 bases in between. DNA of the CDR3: TGTGCCTGGAGTCCGGGGTTTAGGGAAGAGACCCAGTACTTC. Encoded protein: CAWSPGFREETQYF.

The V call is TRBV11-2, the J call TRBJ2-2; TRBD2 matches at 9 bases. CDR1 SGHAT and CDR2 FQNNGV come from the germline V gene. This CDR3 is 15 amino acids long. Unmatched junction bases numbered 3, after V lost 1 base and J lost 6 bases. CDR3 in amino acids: CASSLGGRVSGELFF. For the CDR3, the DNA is TGTGCCAGCAGCTTAGGCGGGAGGGTGTCCGGGGAGCTGTTTTTT.

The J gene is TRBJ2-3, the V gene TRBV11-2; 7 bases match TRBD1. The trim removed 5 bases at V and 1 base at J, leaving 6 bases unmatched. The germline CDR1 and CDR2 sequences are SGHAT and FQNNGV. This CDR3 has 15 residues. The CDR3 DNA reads TGTGCCAGCAGCCCCGAGGGGGCAGGCACAGATACGCAGTATTTT. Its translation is CASSPEGAGTDTQYF.

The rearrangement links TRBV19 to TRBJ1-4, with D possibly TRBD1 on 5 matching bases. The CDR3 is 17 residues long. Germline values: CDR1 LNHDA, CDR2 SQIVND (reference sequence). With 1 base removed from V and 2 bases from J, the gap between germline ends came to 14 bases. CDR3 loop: CASSIVAGKGTNEKLFF. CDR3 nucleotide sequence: TGTGCCAGTAGTATAGTGGCAGGGAAGGGGACTAATGAAAAACTGTTTTTT. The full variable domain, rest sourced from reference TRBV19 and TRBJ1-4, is DGGITQSPKYLFRKEGQNVTLSCEQNLNHDAMYWYRQDPGQGLRLIYYSQIVNDFQKGDIAEGYSVSREKKESFPLTVTSAQKNPTAFYLCASSIVAGKGTNEKLFFGSGTQLSVL.

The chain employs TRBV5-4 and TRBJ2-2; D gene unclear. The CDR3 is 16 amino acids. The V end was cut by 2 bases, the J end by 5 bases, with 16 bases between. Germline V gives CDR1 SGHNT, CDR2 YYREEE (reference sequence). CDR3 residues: CASSLRSPSGTGELFF. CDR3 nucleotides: TGTGCCAGCAGCTTAAGGTCCCCATCGGGTACCGGGGAGCTGTTTTTT. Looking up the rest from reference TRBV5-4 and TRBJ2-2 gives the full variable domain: ETGVTQSPTHLIKTRGQQVTLRCSSQSGHNTVSWYQQALGQGPQFIFQYYREEENGRGNFPPRFSGLQFPNYSSELNVNALELDDSALYLCASSLRSPSGTGELFFGEGSRLTVL.

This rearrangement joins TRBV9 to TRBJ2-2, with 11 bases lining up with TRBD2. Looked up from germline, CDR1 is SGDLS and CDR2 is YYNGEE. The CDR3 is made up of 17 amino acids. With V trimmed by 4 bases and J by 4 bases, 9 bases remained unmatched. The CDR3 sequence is CASSPTSSGRATGELFF. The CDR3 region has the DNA TGTGCCAGCAGCCCCACAAGTAGCGGGAGGGCCACCGGGGAGCTGTTTTTT.

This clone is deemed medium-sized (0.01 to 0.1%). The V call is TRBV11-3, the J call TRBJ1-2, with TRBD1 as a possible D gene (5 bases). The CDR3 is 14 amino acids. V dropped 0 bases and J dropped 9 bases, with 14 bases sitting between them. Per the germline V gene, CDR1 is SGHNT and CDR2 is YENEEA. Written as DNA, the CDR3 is TGTGCCAGCAGCTTAGATCGGTGGGGCAGCAGCTACACCTTC. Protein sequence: CASSLDRWGSSYTF.

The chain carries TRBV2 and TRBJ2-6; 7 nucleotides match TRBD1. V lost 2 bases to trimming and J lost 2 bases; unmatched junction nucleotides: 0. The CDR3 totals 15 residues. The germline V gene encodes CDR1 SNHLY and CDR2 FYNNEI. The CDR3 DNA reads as TGTGCCAGCAGTGAACAGGGGGCTGGGGCCAACGTCCTGACTTTC. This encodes CASSEQGAGANVLTF.

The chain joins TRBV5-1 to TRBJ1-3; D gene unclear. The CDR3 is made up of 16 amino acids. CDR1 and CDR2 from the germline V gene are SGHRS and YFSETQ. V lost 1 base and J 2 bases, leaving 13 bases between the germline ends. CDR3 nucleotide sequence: TGCGCCAGCAGCTTGTCAGAAGGCAGTACTGGAAACACCATATATTTT. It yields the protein CASSLSEGSTGNTIYF.

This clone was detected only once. As DNA, the CDR3 is TGTGCCAGCAGCCCGGGGCCTAACTACGAGCAGTACGTC. Its translation: CASSPGPNYEQYV. This rearrangement joins TRBV5-4 to TRBJ2-7; either TRBD1 or TRBD2 may supply D (5 bases each). The CDR3 spans 13 residues. Germline-derived CDR1 and CDR2 are SGHNT and YYREEE (reference sequence). Between the trimmed V and J ends, which lost 4 bases and 3 bases, there was a span of 11 bases.

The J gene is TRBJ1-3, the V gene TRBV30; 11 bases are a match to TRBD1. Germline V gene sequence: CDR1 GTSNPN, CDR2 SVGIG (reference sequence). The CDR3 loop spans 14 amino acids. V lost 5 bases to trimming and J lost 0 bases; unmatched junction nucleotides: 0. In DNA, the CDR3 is TGTGCCTGGGGGACAGGGGGCTCTGGAAACACCATATATTTT. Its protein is CAWGTGGSGNTIYF.

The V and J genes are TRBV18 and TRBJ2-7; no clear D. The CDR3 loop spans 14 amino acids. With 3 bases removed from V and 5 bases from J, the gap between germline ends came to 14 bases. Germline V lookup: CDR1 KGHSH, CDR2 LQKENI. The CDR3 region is CASSPSIVPDEQYF. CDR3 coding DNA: TGTGCCAGCTCACCCTCCATAGTTCCCGACGAGCAGTACTTC.